This entry lists 29 T cell receptor beta chains sequenced from one sample in a study of identifying expanded T cells in peripheral blood (dated by TCRdb to the late 2010s). The library was generated by the immunoSEQ multiplex PCR assay. This is the immuneACCESS table as TCRdb keeps it, with only in-frame sequences that have V and J called. A part of the clones is gone; compared with another copy, unresolved V genes explain less than half, and the rest is unexplained. The sample has around 99,000 clones on record, 88% of them singletons. In total, the top ten clones hold just under 8.5% of the sample. Sequencing used blood. Every receptor here comes from a person between 18 and 70 years old in good health.

The chain joins TRBV7-3 to TRBJ2-7; the match to TRBD2 covers 13 bases. The CDR3 extends over 20 amino acids. Germline assignment: CDR1 SGHTA and CDR2 FQGTGA. J gave up 0 bases and V 5 bases, and 16 bases lay outside the gene matches. For the CDR3, the DNA is TGTGCCAGCAGCCCCCAGGGGGGACTAGCGGGATTTCTCAGCTCCTACGAGCAGTACTTC. This encodes CASSPQGGLAGFLSSYEQYF.

The chain recombines TRBV7-9 with TRBJ1-2; 7 bases fit TRBD1. CDR3 size: 14 residues. Germline V gene lookup returns CDR1 SEHNR and CDR2 FQNEAQ (reference sequence). The V segment lost 2 bases and the J segment 7 bases; nucleotides outside the gene matches: 7. The chain's CDR3 is CASSLSDRDSGYTF. The CDR3 region has the DNA TGTGCCAGCAGCTTATCCGACAGGGACAGTGGCTACACCTTC.

About this clone: Other DNA sequences from this sample encode an identical CDR3 as well. The chain joins TRBV15 to TRBJ1-3; TRBD1 aligns across 8 bases. CDR3 length: 15 amino acids. V shed 3 bases, J shed 1 base, and the junction held 2 bases outside the gene matches. In germline, CDR1 is LNHNV, CDR2 YYDKDF (reference sequence). CDR3 nucleotide sequence: TGTGCCACCAGCAGGGACAGGGTATCTGGAAACACCATATATTTT. Translation gives CATSRDRVSGNTIYF.

This chain connects TRBV15 to TRBJ2-1; D is perhaps TRBD2 (6 bases). The ends were cut back, 6 bases at V and 2 bases at J, with 20 bases in the middle. This CDR3 region has 17 residues. Germline assignment: CDR1 LNHNV and CDR2 YYDKDF (reference sequence). The CDR3 is CATSQQEGRKPYNEQFF. The CDR3 DNA reads TGTGCCACCAGTCAGCAGGAGGGAAGAAAACCCTACAATGAGCAGTTCTTC.

The rearrangement uses TRBV4-1 and TRBJ2-3, with TRBD2 matching over 10 bases. V lost 3 bases, J lost 6 bases, and 3 bases stayed unmatched. In germline, CDR1 is MGHRA, CDR2 YSYEKL. This CDR3 has 14 amino acids. The CDR3 DNA reads as TGCGCCAGCAGCCAGGGGGGACTAGCGGATACGCAGTATTTT. Protein product: CASSQGGLADTQYF.

The chain has TRBV6-6 and TRBJ2-1; tentative D call: TRBD2 (5 bases). This CDR3 is built from 12 residues. Germline lookup yields CDR1 MNHNY and CDR2 SVGAGI (reference sequence). V lost 2 bases and J 10 bases, leaving 9 bases between the germline ends. CDR3 DNA sequence: TGTGCCAGCAGTTACGAGGGCAGGGAGCAGTTCTTC. This translates into CASSYEGREQFF.

This chain connects TRBV4-3 to TRBJ1-2; D remains ambiguous. V lost 4 bases and J lost 6, with 21 bases in between. Germline V gives CDR1 LGHNA, CDR2 YSLEER. CDR3 length: 16 amino acids. CDR3 nucleotides: TGCGCCAGCAGCCCGACCGGGCTGCGGCAAAGGGATGGCTACACCTTC. Its protein is CASSPTGLRQRDGYTF.

The chain employs TRBV5-1 and TRBJ2-5; the match to TRBD2 covers 8 bases. V gave up 4 bases and J gave up 4 bases; unmatched junction bases: 12. Germline CDR1 SGHRS, CDR2 YFSETQ. The CDR3 extends over 16 amino acids. The CDR3, as DNA: TGCGCCAGCAGCCCCGGGAGGGGAGTGGGGTCAGAGACCCAGTACTTC. It yields the protein CASSPGRGVGSETQYF. Together with reference TRBV5-1 and TRBJ2-5, the CDR3 gives the full variable domain: KAGVTQTPRYLIKTRGQQVTLSCSPISGHRSVSWYQQTPGQGLQFLFEYFSETQRNKGNFPGRFSGRQFSNSRSEMNVSTLELGDSALYLCASSPGRGVGSETQYFGPGTRLLVL.

The gene calls are TRBV5-1 and TRBJ2-3, with TRBD2 matching 9 bases. The V segment lost 0 bases and the J segment 5 bases; nucleotides outside the gene matches: 13. The CDR3 loop spans 18 amino acids. The germline gives CDR1 SGHRS, CDR2 YFSETQ. The CDR3 here is CASSLVGTSGPRGDTQYF. As DNA, the CDR3 is TGCGCCAGCAGCTTGGTCGGTACTAGCGGGCCGAGGGGAGATACGCAGTATTTT.

The rearrangement links TRBV30 to TRBJ1-6; 8 bases are shared with TRBD1. The trim removed 0 bases at V and 6 bases at J, leaving 10 bases unmatched. The CDR3 sequence is 17 residues long. Looked up from germline, CDR1 is GTSNPN and CDR2 is SVGIG (reference sequence). The CDR3 nucleotides read TGTGCCTGGAGTGTGTCCAGGACAGGGTTACGTAATTCACCCCTCCACTTT. Translation: CAWSVSRTGLRNSPLHF.

V and J are TRBV7-9 and TRBJ2-3; 12 bases match TRBD1. This CDR3 spans 17 amino acids. V gave up 5 bases and J gave up 4 bases; unmatched junction bases: 10. Germline-derived CDR1 and CDR2 are SEHNR and FQNEAQ (reference sequence). DNA for the CDR3: TGTGCCAGCAGCCCCTTGCCGGGACAGGGGGCCTCAGATACGCAGTATTTT. As protein: CASSPLPGQGASDTQYF.

This rearrangement joins TRBV6-5 to TRBJ2-1; 10 bases fit TRBD1. The CDR3 contains 14 residues. With V trimmed by 0 bases and J by 10 bases, 3 bases remained unmatched. The germline V gene has CDR1 MNHEY and CDR2 SVGAGI. This CDR3 reads CASSYSPTGGEQFF. Here the CDR3 DNA reads TGTGCCAGCAGTTACTCCCCGACAGGGGGCGAGCAGTTCTTC.

V is TRBV4-1 and J is TRBJ2-1; possibly TRBD2 for D (5 bases). CDR3 length equals 18 residues. The ends were cut back, 1 base at V and 0 bases at J, with 16 bases in the middle. Germline V CDR1 and CDR2: MGHRA, YSYEKL. The CDR3 loop is CASSQVDLGLSSYNEQFF. The CDR3 DNA sequence: TGCGCCAGCAGCCAAGTGGACCTAGGACTGAGCTCCTACAATGAGCAGTTCTTC.

The CDR3: CASSLGSYEQYF. The CDR3 DNA reads TGTGCCAGCAGCTTAGGTTCCTACGAGCAGTACTTC. The gene calls are TRBV11-2 and TRBJ2-7; D call uncertain. Trimming cost V 1 base and J 1 base, with 2 bases left between them. Germline CDR1 is SGHAT and CDR2 is FQNNGV. The CDR3 has 12 residues.

The chain carries TRBV7-3 and TRBJ2-5, with 13 bases lining up with TRBD2. The germline CDR1 and CDR2 sequences are SGHTA and FQGTGA. Trimming at V came to 8 bases and at J to 5 bases, leaving 11 bases not matched to a gene. CDR3 length: 16 residues. CDR3 bases: TGTGCCAGCTCCCCCGGACTAGCGGGAGCGGCGGAGACCCAGTACTTC. Translating it yields CASSPGLAGAAETQYF.

The genes are TRBV7-9 and TRBJ2-1; 9 bases line up with TRBD2. Germline assignment: CDR1 SEHNR and CDR2 FQNEAQ (reference sequence). J gave up 12 bases and V 5 bases, and 5 bases lay outside the gene matches. The CDR3 spans 12 residues. CDR3 nucleotides: TGTGCCAGCAGCCTTCTAGCGGGATGGCAGTTCTTC. Its translation is CASSLLAGWQFF.

The chain couples TRBV11-2 to TRBJ2-1; 12 bases agree with TRBD1. Germline values: CDR1 SGHAT, CDR2 FQNNGV. Germline trimming cut 5 bases from V and 8 bases from J; bases unmatched to any gene: 4. There are 14 residues in the CDR3. The CDR3 here is CASSGTGGLDEQFF. Written as DNA, the CDR3 is TGTGCCAGCAGCGGGACAGGGGGCCTGGATGAGCAGTTCTTC.

V gene TRBV30 combines with J gene TRBJ1-1; D is ambiguous. The CDR3 has 14 amino acids. Between the trimmed V and J ends, which lost 5 bases and 0 bases, there was a span of 13 bases. The germline V gene encodes CDR1 GTSNPN and CDR2 SVGIG (reference sequence). The CDR3 DNA reads as TGTGCCTGGCAAAGGACCTCGCTGAACACTGAAGCTTTCTTT. It is translated as CAWQRTSLNTEAFF.

This clone was seen only a few times. The V and J genes are TRBV11-1 and TRBJ1-2; D is undetermined. V dropped 3 bases and J dropped 4 bases, with 9 bases sitting between them. This CDR3 has 13 amino acids. In germline, CDR1 is SGHAT, CDR2 FQDESV (reference sequence). The CDR3, as DNA: TGTGCCAGCAGCTTGGAAGGAGCCTATGGCTACACCTTC. Translation gives CASSLEGAYGYTF.

This chain links TRBV7-3 with TRBJ2-3; 7 nucleotides align to TRBD2. Germline values: CDR1 SGHTA, CDR2 FQGTGA. V lost 0 bases to trimming and J lost 5 bases; unmatched junction nucleotides: 5. CDR3 length: 15 residues. CDR3 coding DNA: TGTGCCAGCAGCTTAACTGTGGCTAGCGGAGATACGCAGTATTTT. Amino acids: CASSLTVASGDTQYF.

The V and J genes are TRBV27 and TRBJ2-1, with D perhaps TRBD1 (7 bases). Germline V CDR1 and CDR2: MNHEY, SMNVEV (reference sequence). The length of the CDR3 is 14 residues. Trimming cost V 1 base and J 10 bases, with 14 bases left between them. The CDR3 region is CASSLLEGAREQFF. The CDR3 DNA reads TGTGCCAGCAGTTTATTGGAGGGGGCGAGAGAGCAGTTCTTC.

This chain uses TRBV7-6 with TRBJ2-1; 10 positions match TRBD2. CDR1 is SGHVS, CDR2 FNYEAQ, per germline. There are 15 residues in the CDR3. V dropped 3 bases and J dropped 4; count of bases not matched to a gene: 3. CDR3 DNA: TGTGCCAGCAGCTTGGGACTAGCGCATTACAATGAGCAGTTCTTC. Translation gives CASSLGLAHYNEQFF.

Concerning this clone: The sample contains more than one DNA sequence encoding this CDR3. The chain recombines TRBV5-1 with TRBJ1-2; D gene uncertain. CDR3 size: 12 residues. The germline V gene encodes CDR1 SGHRS and CDR2 YFSETQ. Trimming pared 2 bases from V and 3 bases from J, leaving 5 bases between. This CDR3 reads CASSLKDYGYTF. CDR3 nucleotides: TGCGCCAGCAGCTTAAAGGACTATGGCTACACCTTC. The whole variable domain, filled in from reference TRBV5-1 and TRBJ1-2, reads KAGVTQTPRYLIKTRGQQVTLSCSPISGHRSVSWYQQTPGQGLQFLFEYFSETQRNKGNFPGRFSGRQFSNSRSEMNVSTLELGDSALYLCASSLKDYGYTFGSGTRLTVV.

This clone has only a few counts. This specimen includes other DNA sequences encoding the same CDR3. The gene calls are TRBV20-1 and TRBJ1-1, with a possible D match to TRBD1 (5 bases). Trimming cost V 7 bases and J 1 base, with 7 bases left between them. The CDR3 is 11 residues long. Germline loops: CDR1 DFQATT, CDR2 SNEGSKA (reference sequence). The CDR3 spells CSVGGNTEAFF. The CDR3 nucleotides are TGCAGTGTGGGGGGGAACACTGAAGCTTTCTTT.

This chain links TRBV19 with TRBJ2-7; 7 positions match TRBD1. After removal of 6 bases from V and 2 bases from J, the junction contained 7 bases not matched to a gene. CDR3 length: 14 amino acids. CDR1 and CDR2 (germline): LNHDA, SQIVND (reference sequence). Written as DNA, the CDR3 is TGTGCCAGTAGCCGCCAGGGGGTAACCTACGAGCAGTACTTC. Protein: CASSRQGVTYEQYF.

This chain connects TRBV7-3 to TRBJ2-1; D perhaps matches TRBD1 (6 bases). In germline, CDR1 is SGHTA, CDR2 FQGTGA. CDR3 size: 15 residues. V was clipped by 3 bases and J by 0 bases, with 9 bases between them. The chain's CDR3 is CASSLDRNSYNEQFF. CDR3 DNA: TGTGCCAGCAGCTTGGACAGAAACTCCTACAATGAGCAGTTCTTC.

The J gene is TRBJ2-5, the V gene TRBV20-1, with D unclear. The CDR3 extends over 11 amino acids. Trimming took 3 bases from V and 4 from J, leaving 6 bases between them. Germline loops: CDR1 DFQATT, CDR2 SNEGSKA (reference sequence). The CDR3 loop reads CSASAPETQYF. The CDR3 DNA is TGCAGTGCTAGTGCGCCAGAGACCCAGTACTTC.

The chain is built from TRBV18 and TRBJ2-1; TRBD2 matches 11 bases. The CDR3 totals 15 residues. Trimming cost V 4 bases and J 8 bases; bases outside gene matches: 7. CDR1 is KGHSH, CDR2 LQKENI, per germline. The CDR3 here is CASSHSGGASDEQFF. The CDR3 coding sequence is TGTGCCAGCTCACATAGCGGGGGGGCCTCGGATGAGCAGTTCTTC. The variable domain in full, completed from reference TRBV18 and TRBJ2-1, reads NAGVMQNPRHLVRRRGQEARLRCSPMKGHSHVYWYRQLPEEGLKFMVYLQKENIIDESGMPKERFSAEFPKEGPSILRIQQVVRGDSAAYFCASSHSGGASDEQFFGPGTRLTVL.

The V and J genes are TRBV28 and TRBJ1-1; D remains ambiguous. This CDR3 is built from 12 residues. Germline CDR1 and CDR2: MDHEN and SYDVKM. V was pared by 6 bases and J by 7 bases, with 12 bases between. The CDR3 region is CASSHAYSEAFF. CDR3 coding DNA: TGTGCCAGCAGCCATGCCTACAGTGAAGCTTTCTTT.